This T cell receptor (beta chain) was recovered during a study of low-dose radiotherapy and immunotherapy resistance in tumors. Study information: It was 1 Gy per fraction every two weeks that Cohort 2 received, adding up to 13 Gy over 26 weeks. Starting cycle 1 day 1, oral aspirin 300 mg was given daily for four cycles.

The sample's time point: after trial treatment. Treatment: LDRT plus nivolumab, ipilimumab, low-dose cyclophosphamide and aspirin (RACIN trial). Administered to the donors were nivolumab, ipilimumab, aspirin, low-dose cyclophosphamide and low-dose radiotherapy. V shed 0 bases and J shed 6 bases, with 13 bases lying between them. Germline CDR1 is SGHRS and CDR2 is YFSETQ. This CDR3 region has 14 residues. This clonotype has at least ten counts. Priming of first-strand cDNA relied on TRAV- and TRBV-specific primers (covering alpha and beta chains). The authors ran about 18 PCR cycles to amplify TCRs with a constant-region primer and V-primer adapter. Each CDR3 protein is one row after TCRdb ran MiXCR on the reads. The sample yields 80,000 or so distinct CDR3 sequences, under 20% seen once.

The sample was PBMCs, taken after low-dose radiotherapy plus immunotherapy. This chain uses TRBV5-1 with TRBJ2-7; a weak D match, TRBD1 (5 bases). This clonotype was obtained from a male donor with prostate cancer. The chain's CDR3 is CASSLEGRDGEQYF. The CDR3 nucleotides are TGCGCCAGCAGCTTGGAAGGCAGGGATGGCGAGCAGTACTTC.